This TCR beta chain was sequenced for a study of shared clonotypes between healthy human individuals. Study outcomes and limitations: Richness estimates generally favored naive over memory subsets. The sharing of around 5% of naive CD4 clonotypes was seen across several donors. Clonotype sharing levels among donors were expected to vary with sequencing depth.

Only in-frame clones appear in the TCRdb table, and some are missing; sequencing was by immunoSEQ multiplex PCR. Of 2 million to 2.5 million clones listed, around 95% are singletons. This clone was picked up one time. The target antigen is unknown. Sequences were obtained from naive CD4+ T cells sorted from blood. Subset meaning: CD45RA+ positively selected. This sequence was found in a man younger than 30 in good health.

The CDR3 protein is CASSQMGPLTGNTEAFF. The CDR3 region has the DNA TGTGCCAGCAGCCAAATGGGACCGTTGACAGGTAACACTGAAGCTTTCTTT. The chain links TRBV7-3 to TRBJ1-1, with TRBD1 as a possible D gene (6 bases). Germline V lookup: CDR1 SGHTA, CDR2 FQGTGA. This CDR3 has 17 residues. V was cut by 5 bases and J by 2 bases, with 21 bases left in between.